Presented here are 6 T cell receptor beta chains from one specimen sequenced in a study of blood T cell repertoires in COVID-19. Assay used: immunoSEQ multiplex PCR; TCRdb lists only in-frame clones, some missing. Of about 340,000 clones in the sample, about four fifths were seen once. The sample taken for sequencing was peripheral blood. These receptors all come from a man younger than 40 with active or convalescent COVID-19.

V gene TRBV5-1 combines with J gene TRBJ2-5; 7 bases are shared with TRBD2. V was clipped by 0 bases and J by 7 bases; unmatched bases: 12. Germline V CDR1 and CDR2: SGHRS, YFSETQ. There are 16 residues in the CDR3. The CDR3 DNA follows: TGCGCCAGCAGCTTGGGCCCTTCCCGGGACTATGGGACCCAGTACTTC. It translates to CASSLGPSRDYGTQYF. The variable domain in full, with the rest retrieved from reference TRBV5-1 and TRBJ2-5, is KAGVTQTPRYLIKTRGQQVTLSCSPISGHRSVSWYQQTPGQGLQFLFEYFSETQRNKGNFPGRFSGRQFSNSRSEMNVSTLELGDSALYLCASSLGPSRDYGTQYFGPGTRLLVL.

The chain carries TRBV11-2 and TRBJ1-2; a weak D match, TRBD1 (6 bases). Trimming shortened V by 3 bases and J by 7 bases, and 12 bases separated the two germline ends. This CDR3 contains 13 residues. Germline assignment: CDR1 SGHAT and CDR2 FQNNGV. The CDR3 DNA is TGTGCCAGCAGCTTTACAGGGAATTCTGGCTACACCTTC. Amino acids: CASSFTGNSGYTF.

The chain is built from TRBV6-5 and TRBJ1-2; no clear D gene. Germline lookup yields CDR1 MNHEY and CDR2 SVGAGI. The CDR3 length is 13 residues. V lost 4 bases to trimming and J lost 9 bases, with 15 bases between them. DNA for the CDR3: TGTGCCAGCAGTTTGCCGGGATCCCGAAGCTACACCTTC. Amino acids: CASSLPGSRSYTF.

V usage is TRBV3-1 (or the pseudogene TRBV3-2) and J usage is TRBJ1-1, with 9 bases identical to TRBD1. V was pared by 6 bases and J by 4 bases, with 9 bases of the junction left unmatched. Germline V gives CDR1 LGHDT, CDR2 YNNKEL (reference sequence). The CDR3 covers 15 residues. CDR3 loop: CASREGTGRGTEAFF. CDR3 sequence (DNA): TGTGCCAGCAGAGAAGGGACAGGGAGGGGCACTGAAGCTTTCTTT.

The chain combines TRBV24-1 with TRBJ1-2, with D unclear. Per germline, CDR1 KGHDR and CDR2 SFDVKD. The CDR3 extends over 14 amino acids. Trimming cost V 3 bases and J 7 bases, with 14 bases left between them. This chain's CDR3 is CATSDPGLAGGYTF. DNA of the CDR3: TGTGCCACCAGTGATCCCGGACTTGCGGGTGGCTACACCTTC.

The V call is TRBV4-1, the J call TRBJ2-7, with D possibly being TRBD1 (6 bases). Trimming took off 3 bases at V and 1 base at J, with 10 bases between the two ends. Germline V CDR1 and CDR2: MGHRA, YSYEKL. The CDR3 contains 14 residues. CDR3 region: CASSHSGVSYEQYF. CDR3 coding DNA: TGCGCCAGCAGCCATTCAGGGGTTTCCTACGAGCAGTACTTC.